This passage covers 11 T cell receptor beta chains from one sample sequenced in a study of shared clonotypes between healthy human individuals. TCRdb keeps only in-frame clones here, not all; method: immunoSEQ multiplex PCR. The table has under 1,900,000 clones, less than 99% seen once. The specimen was naive CD4+ T cells sorted from blood. Subset noted: CD45RA+ positively selected. All receptors derive from a man aged 30 to 45 in good health.

The V call is TRBV7-2, the J call TRBJ2-7; TRBD1 might be the D (6 bases). Germline CDR1 is SGHTA and CDR2 is FQGNSA. Trimming took 1 base from V and 6 from J, leaving 22 bases between them. The CDR3 covers 17 residues. This CDR3 is CASSLGTPTGYGSEQYF. For the CDR3, the DNA is TGTGCCAGCAGCTTAGGCACTCCAACAGGGTACGGAAGCGAGCAGTACTTC.

The chain employs TRBV10-1 and TRBJ2-3; D possibly matches TRBD1 or TRBD2 (6 bases each). The CDR3 spans 16 residues. V lost 3 bases, J lost 8 bases, and 21 bases lay in between. Germline V gene lookup returns CDR1 WNHNN and CDR2 SYGVQD (reference sequence). CDR3 nucleotide sequence: TGCGCCAGCAGTGATCCGGGGGCGTCCGGGAGAGTTACGCAGTATTTT. This translates into CASSDPGASGRVTQYF.

The rearrangement joins TRBV10-3 to TRBJ2-3, with D perhaps TRBD1 or TRBD2 (5 bases each). Germline V CDR1 and CDR2: ENHRY, SYGVKD. With 6 bases removed from V and 0 bases from J, the gap between germline ends came to 13 bases. The CDR3 sequence is 15 residues long. The CDR3 loop is CAIRGTGISTDTQYF. CDR3 sequence (DNA): TGTGCCATCAGAGGGACGGGGATAAGCACAGATACGCAGTATTTT.

The V gene is TRBV20-1, the J gene TRBJ2-5; D unclear. The J call may be wrong; the DNA end is better matched by TRBJ2-7. The CDR3 spans 11 residues. Germline lookup yields CDR1 DFQATT and CDR2 SNEGSKA (reference sequence). The DNA for the CDR3 is TGCAGTGCTAGCAGCGTGTACGAGCAGTACTTC. This translates into CSASSVYEQYF.

The CDR3 DNA follows: TGTGCCAGCAGCTTGTTCTTCACAGGGATTATCTACGAGCAGTACTTC. It codes for CASSLFFTGIIYEQYF. This rearrangement joins TRBV5-8 to TRBJ2-7; D may be TRBD1 (6 bases). The CDR3 has 16 residues. Germline CDR1 is SGHTS and CDR2 is YDEGEE. Trimming stripped 1 base from V and 3 bases from J, with 17 bases between.

The J gene is TRBJ2-7, the V gene TRBV11-1, with D possibly matching TRBD1 (6 bases). The V gene lost 1 base and the J gene lost 0 bases, with 10 bases spanning the gap. The CDR3 loop spans 15 amino acids. Germline V gives CDR1 SGHAT, CDR2 FQDESV (reference sequence). The CDR3 DNA reads as TGTGCCAGCAGCTTAGGAGGGACATCCTCCTACGAGCAGTACTTC. The encoded protein is CASSLGGTSSYEQYF.

On this clone: The same CDR3 arises from other DNA sequences in this sample as well. The genes are TRBV5-1 and TRBJ1-4; 7 nucleotides align to TRBD1. Germline trimming cut 0 bases from V and 5 bases from J; bases unmatched to any gene: 4. This CDR3 is 15 amino acids long. CDR1 and CDR2 (germline): SGHRS, YFSETQ. CDR3 residues: CASSLAGTENEKLFF. DNA of the CDR3: TGCGCCAGCAGCTTGGCCGGGACAGAAAATGAAAAACTGTTTTTT.

The rearrangement uses TRBV28 and TRBJ2-7, with D unclear. This CDR3 spans 11 amino acids. The germline V gene has CDR1 MDHEN and CDR2 SYDVKM. V dropped 7 bases and J dropped 2 bases, with 6 bases sitting between them. Here the CDR3 reads CASTQAYEQYF. In DNA form, the CDR3 reads TGTGCCAGCACCCAAGCCTACGAGCAGTACTTC. Combining the CDR3 with reference TRBV28 and TRBJ2-7 gives the whole variable domain DVKVTQSSRYLVKRTGEKVFLECVQDMDHENMFWYRQDPGLGLRLIYFSYDVKMKEKGDIPEGYSVSREKKERFSLILESASTNQTSMYLCASTQAYEQYFGPGTRLTVT.

The chain recombines TRBV2 with TRBJ2-3; TRBD2 aligns across 10 bases. There are 17 residues in the CDR3. With V trimmed by 4 bases and J by 5 bases, 12 bases remained unmatched. Germline CDR1 SNHLY, CDR2 FYNNEI. The CDR3 sequence: CASSGSRSGRERDTQYF. In DNA, the CDR3 is TGTGCCAGCAGTGGGTCTCGGAGCGGGAGGGAGAGAGATACGCAGTATTTT.

The rearrangement uses TRBV5-4 and TRBJ2-3, with D tentatively TRBD1 (6 bases). The germline V and J ends were trimmed by 3 bases and 4 bases, with 12 bases remaining between them. The CDR3 loop spans 14 amino acids. From germline, CDR1 is SGHNT and CDR2 YYREEE (reference sequence). In DNA form, the CDR3 reads TGTGCCAGCAGCTCTACAGGGAAGGCAGATACGCAGTATTTT. Residues: CASSSTGKADTQYF. Drawing the rest from reference TRBV5-4 and TRBJ2-3, the complete variable domain is ETGVTQSPTHLIKTRGQQVTLRCSSQSGHNTVSWYQQALGQGPQFIFQYYREEENGRGNFPPRFSGLQFPNYSSELNVNALELDDSALYLCASSSTGKADTQYFGPGTRLTVL.

J is TRBJ2-1 and V is TRBV19, with TRBD2 matching over 7 bases. CDR3 length: 17 amino acids. Trimming at V came to 2 bases and at J to 1 base, leaving 8 bases not matched to a gene. Per the germline V gene, CDR1 is LNHDA and CDR2 is SQIVND (reference sequence). This CDR3 reads CASSIWEGLGSYNEQFF. The CDR3 bases are TGTGCCAGTAGTATATGGGAGGGGCTGGGGTCCTACAATGAGCAGTTCTTC.